These T cell receptor beta chains were read from a single sample in a study of cytomegalovirus exposure and HLA in healthy donors. Clones were read by immunoSEQ multiplex PCR, and TCRdb kept only the in-frame ones, dropping some. Counted here are about 250,000 clones, about 77% occurring once; the ten biggest clones make up about 0.47%. The sequenced material came from PBMCs. All receptors come from a boy aged 10-17 years in good health and CMV-seronegative. CDR3s include the opening cysteine and the closing phenylalanine or tryptophan. The order of the fields is V gene, clone size, J gene, D gene, CDR3 DNA, CDR3 protein. A D gene is named only where the DNA matches it firmly. Clone size is stated in some rows and not others, as once, few, many or a class when expanded.

TRBV15	few	TRBJ1-1	NA	TGTGCCACCAGCAGAACCCGACAGAACACTGAAGCTTTCTTT	CATSRTRQNTEAFF
TRBV11-3	NA	TRBJ2-5	NA	TGTGCCAGCAGCTTAGGAGTAGCTGAGGAGACCCAGTACTTC	CASSLGVAEETQYF
TRBV7-6	NA	TRBJ2-7	TRBD1	TGTGCCAGCAGCTCTGACAGGGGTGGTGGCGAGCAGTACTTC	CASSSDRGGGEQYF
TRBV11-2	few	TRBJ1-5	NA	TGTGCCAGCAGCTTAGATGGGAGAAGCAATCAGCCCCAGCATTTT	CASSLDGRSNQPQHF
TRBV19	NA	TRBJ2-3	TRBD2	TGTGCCAGTAGTATTTTCCCCCTAGCGGGAGGGCCAAGGAATGGCACAGATACGCAGTATTTT	CASSIFPLAGGPRNGTDTQYF
TRBV30	few	TRBJ1-5	NA	TGTGCCTGGAGTAGGGGTCAGCCCCAGCATTTT	CAWSRGQPQHF
TRBV5-1	NA	TRBJ2-5	NA	TGCGCCAGCAGCCAGGGTACGGCTGGGGAGACCCAGTACTTC	CASSQGTAGETQYF
TRBV5-4	NA	TRBJ2-7	TRBD2	TGTGCCAGCAGCTTAGGTACTAGCGTCGGCTCCTACGAGCAGTACTTC	CASSLGTSVGSYEQYF
TRBV5-1	NA	TRBJ2-3	TRBD2	TGCGCCAGCAGCCTACAGGGACTAGCGGGGGGTACAGATACGCAGTATTTT	CASSLQGLAGGTDTQYF
TRBV10-1	NA	TRBJ1-3	NA	TGCGCCAGCAGTGAGTCTGTAGGAAACACCATATATTTT	CASSESVGNTIYF
TRBV30	NA	TRBJ2-7	NA	NA	CAWSVVGPGTGNF
TRBV6-6	NA	TRBJ2-6	TRBD1	TGTGCCAGCAGTTCGACAGGGGCTTCTGGGGCCAACGTCCTGACTTTC	CASSSTGASGANVLTF
TRBV18	NA	TRBJ2-1	NA	TGTGCCAGCTCACCACGGCCATGGGGCCAGCAAAGGGGGCAGTTCTTC	CASSPRPWGQQRGQFF
TRBV5-6	NA	TRBJ1-6	NA	TGTGCCAGCAGCTTGGTACGGGAGGGAGGCTATAATTCACCCCTCCACTTT	CASSLVREGGYNSPLHF
TRBV6-5	NA	TRBJ1-2	NA	TGTGCCATAAAACCGGGGGGGGTTCCCTATGGCTACACCTTC	CAIKPGGVPYGYTF
TRBV19	NA	TRBJ1-2	NA	TGTGCCAGTAGTATAGTCGACCAGCGGGGCTACACCTTC	CASSIVDQRGYTF
TRBV2	NA	TRBJ2-3	NA	TGTGCCAGCACCCTCGAGGCAGATACGCAGTATTTT	CASTLEADTQYF
TRBV5-4	NA	TRBJ1-2	NA	TGTGCCAGCAGCTTGGACAGGGACTATGGCTACACCTTC	CASSLDRDYGYTF
TRBV11-3	NA	TRBJ2-5	TRBD2	TGTGCCAGCAGCTTAGGAGGCGGGGGGGCAGGAGAGACCCAGTACTTC	CASSLGGGGAGETQYF
TRBV18	few	TRBJ2-3	NA	TGTGCCAGCTCACCGAGGGTATTTGGGCGTCAGGGGTCCACAGATACGCAGTATTTT	CASSPRVFGRQGSTDTQYF
TRBV6-5	NA	TRBJ1-2	NA	TGTGCCAGCAGTTTTATGGGGACAATTAACTATGGCTACACCTTC	CASSFMGTINYGYTF
TRBV5-6	NA	TRBJ2-6	NA	TGTGCCAGCAGCTTCGCCCCGTCAGGTTCCGGGGCCAACGTCCTGACTTTC	CASSFAPSGSGANVLTF
TRBV6-1	NA	TRBJ1-4	TRBD1	TGTGCCAGCAAGGAGGGACAGCTTAATGAAAAACTGTTTTTT	CASKEGQLNEKLFF
TRBV29-1	few	TRBJ2-1	NA	TGCAGCGCAGGGGAACTAGGCCACAATGAGCAGTTCTTC	CSAGELGHNEQFF
TRBV4-2	NA	TRBJ2-5	NA	TGTGCCAGCAGCCAAGAGCGGCTAGCGGAGACCCAGTACTTC	CASSQERLAETQYF
TRBV18	NA	TRBJ1-1	NA	TGTGCCAGCTCCCGGGCAGGGATGGCGACTGAAGCTTTCTTT	CASSRAGMATEAFF
TRBV19	NA	TRBJ1-5	NA	TGTGCCAGTAGTACAACAGGGACGGGCCAGCCCCAGCATTTT	CASSTTGTGQPQHF
TRBV9	NA	TRBJ2-7	NA	TGTGCCAGCAGCGTAGTGCCAGGGCAGGACTACGAGCAGTACTTC	CASSVVPGQDYEQYF
TRBV27	NA	TRBJ2-1	TRBD2	TGTGCCAGCAGTACAGCCCAAAGGACTAGCGGGGGATACAATGAGCAGTTCTTC	CASSTAQRTSGGYNEQFF
TRBV5-5	NA	TRBJ1-1	TRBD1	TGTGCCAGCAGCTTGGAGTGGCAGGGGGCGATGAACACTGAAGCTTTCTTT	CASSLEWQGAMNTEAFF
TRBV7-9	NA	TRBJ1-1	TRBD1	TGTTCCAGCAGCAGAGCACCCGGGACAGGGTGGAACACTGAAGCTTTCTTT	CSSSRAPGTGWNTEAFF
TRBV7-9	few	TRBJ2-1	NA	TGTGCCAGCAGCTTAGCGGCGGCTCGCTACAATGAGCAGTTCTTC	CASSLAAARYNEQFF
TRBV6-6	NA	TRBJ2-7	TRBD1	TGTGCCAGCAGTTGGCAGGGGGCCTACGAGCAGTACTTC	CASSWQGAYEQYF
TRBV30	NA	TRBJ2-7	TRBD2	TGTGCCTGGAGCGGGGGGGGCGGCTCCTACGAGCAGTACTTC	CAWSGGGGSYEQYF
TRBV7-7	NA	TRBJ2-2	TRBD1	TGTGCCAGCAGCGTCACAGGGGATGGAAGCGGGGAGCTGTTTTTT	CASSVTGDGSGELFF
TRBV4-1	NA	TRBJ2-3	TRBD2	TGCGCCAGCAGCCAGGGACTAGCGGGAGTTATTAAGACAGATACGCAGTATTTT	CASSQGLAGVIKTDTQYF
TRBV19	few	TRBJ1-1	NA	TGTGCCAGTTCTGACAGGAACACTGAAGCTTTCTTT	CASSDRNTEAFF
TRBV2	NA	TRBJ1-3	NA	TGTGCCAGCAGTGAATTCCGGAGCTCTGGAAACACCATATATTTT	CASSEFRSSGNTIYF
TRBV21-1	NA	TRBJ1-2	NA	TGTGCCAGCCTGGGAGGGGGCTATGGCTACACCTTC	CASLGGGYGYTF
TRBV5-4	NA	TRBJ2-5	NA	TGTGCCAGCAGCCTCCAAGAGACCCAGTACTTC	CASSLQETQYF
TRBV5-1	NA	TRBJ1-3	TRBD1	TGCGCCAGCAGCTTGGGGCAGGGGGAGGACACCATATATTTT	CASSLGQGEDTIYF
TRBV9	NA	TRBJ2-7	NA	TGTGCCAGCAGCGGGTGGCAGTTTGGCGAGCAGTACTTC	CASSGWQFGEQYF
TRBV4-1	NA	TRBJ2-1	TRBD2	TGCGCCAGCAGCCAACCTCGGGGGACTAGCGGGAGGGGAAGTGACTGGCAGTTCTTC	CASSQPRGTSGRGSDWQFF
TRBV14	once	TRBJ2-3	NA	TGTGCCAGCAGCCAAGTACGGTCCTCTAGCACAGATACGCAGTATTTT	CASSQVRSSSTDTQYF
TRBV4-2	NA	TRBJ1-4	NA	TGTGCCAGCAGCCAAGATAGGGCGCGCAGGGGACGAGAAAAACTGTTTTTT	CASSQDRARRGREKLFF
TRBV4-1	few	TRBJ1-1	TRBD1	TGCGCCAGCAGCCACCGACAGGGGAGGGCTGAAGCTTTCTTT	CASSHRQGRAEAFF
TRBV7-3	NA	TRBJ1-1	NA	TGTGCCAGCAGCCCTACCACGGCGGGCACTGAAGCTTTCTTT	CASSPTTAGTEAFF
TRBV7-8	NA	TRBJ2-3	NA	TGTGCCAGCAGCTTATCATTTCGAAACAGCCTTAGCACAGATACGCAGTATTTT	CASSLSFRNSLSTDTQYF
TRBV7-2	NA	TRBJ2-7	NA	TGTGCCGGCAGCATGGGAGAGGGCAGCGAGCAGTACTTC	CAGSMGEGSEQYF
TRBV5-4	NA	TRBJ1-2	TRBD1	TGTGCCAGCAGCCCCGACAGGGTGACCTATGGCTACACCTTC	CASSPDRVTYGYTF
TRBV7-8	once	TRBJ2-5	NA	TGTGCCAGCAGCTCAGTGAGGGGGCAGGAGGGGGCTAGCTGGGAGACCCAGTACTTC	CASSSVRGQEGASWETQYF
TRBV11-2	NA	TRBJ2-5	NA	TGTGCCAGCAGCTTCGTGGGGCCAGGCGAGACCCAGTACTTC	CASSFVGPGETQYF
TRBV10-3	NA	TRBJ2-1	NA	TGTGCCATCAGTGAGCGGGACACCGTGTCCTACAATGAGCAGTTCTTC	CAISERDTVSYNEQFF
TRBV18	NA	TRBJ1-1	TRBD1	TGTGCCAGCTCACCGCGGACAGGGATGAACACTGAAGCTTTCTTT	CASSPRTGMNTEAFF